The 5 T cell receptor beta chains reported below all come from one sample, sequenced in a study of molecular identifiers for immune sequencing clone quantification. TCRdb processed the PCR reads anew with MiXCR; each CDR3 protein has one entry. The profile shows 60,000 to 70,000 distinct CDR3 sequences, 15% to 20% of them singletons. The material sequenced was naive CD8+ T cells from blood, with Jurkat cell RNA spiked in. Subset reported: FACS-sorted CD8+CD4-CCR7+CD45RA+ naive T cells. These receptors came from a human donor in good health. Some libraries in this study had Jurkat cell RNA spiked in.

As regards this clonotype: A read error may produce the germline difference seen at one junction end. The J gene is TRBJ2-1, the V gene TRBV9; D unresolved. This CDR3 has 12 amino acids. CDR1 is SGDLS, CDR2 YYNGEE, per germline. In DNA form, the CDR3 reads TGTGCCGGCAGCCCCCTTGACGGTGAGCAGTTCTTC. Protein: CAGSPLDGEQFF.

To note about this clonotype: A read error may explain this, as a much larger clone is one base away. The J gene is TRBJ2-7, the V gene TRBV6-2 or TRBV6-3; 11 positions agree with TRBD2. This CDR3 is built from 18 residues. Germline V gives CDR1 MNHEY, CDR2 SVGEGT. J was trimmed by 2 bases and V by 0 bases; bases with no gene match: 9. The CDR3 is CASSYSTSSGRAAYEQYF. CDR3 nucleotides: TGTGCCAGCAGTTACTCGACGAGTAGCGGGAGGGCCGCCTACGAGCAGTACTTC.

A word on this clonotype: Just one base apart from a much larger clone, this may be a read error. The J gene is TRBJ2-6, the V gene TRBV5-4, with 9 bases that match TRBD1. The V and J ends lost 0 bases and 1 base, in that order; junction bases with no gene match: 8. Germline assignment: CDR1 SGHNT and CDR2 YYREEE (reference sequence). The CDR3 covers 19 residues. As DNA, the CDR3 is TGTGCCAGCAGCTTGGAGGCCCGGGACAGGGCTTCTGGGGCCAACGTCCTGACTTTC. Translating gives CASSLEARDRASGANVLTF.

This clonotype was picked up many times. The chain links TRBV7-8 to TRBJ2-3; 10 bases match TRBD2. Germline CDR1 and CDR2: SGHVS and FQNEAQ. CDR3 length equals 22 residues. J lost 0 bases, V lost 3 bases, and 21 bases had no gene match. The CDR3 sequence is CASSFSLFLAGEGRGSTDTQYF. CDR3 nucleotide sequence: TGTGCCAGCAGCTTCTCTTTATTTCTAGCGGGAGAAGGGAGAGGTAGCACAGATACGCAGTATTTT.

This clonotype was observed at least ten times. One end of the junction varies from germline; a read error may be responsible. The V gene is TRBV28, the J gene TRBJ1-2; TRBD1 is a possible D gene (5 bases). In germline, CDR1 is MDHEN, CDR2 SYDVKM. The CDR3 covers 16 residues. CDR3 DNA sequence: TGTGCCAGCAGTTTACCTACGATGGGGACCAACTATGGCCACACCTTC. Its protein is CASSLPTMGTNYGHTF.